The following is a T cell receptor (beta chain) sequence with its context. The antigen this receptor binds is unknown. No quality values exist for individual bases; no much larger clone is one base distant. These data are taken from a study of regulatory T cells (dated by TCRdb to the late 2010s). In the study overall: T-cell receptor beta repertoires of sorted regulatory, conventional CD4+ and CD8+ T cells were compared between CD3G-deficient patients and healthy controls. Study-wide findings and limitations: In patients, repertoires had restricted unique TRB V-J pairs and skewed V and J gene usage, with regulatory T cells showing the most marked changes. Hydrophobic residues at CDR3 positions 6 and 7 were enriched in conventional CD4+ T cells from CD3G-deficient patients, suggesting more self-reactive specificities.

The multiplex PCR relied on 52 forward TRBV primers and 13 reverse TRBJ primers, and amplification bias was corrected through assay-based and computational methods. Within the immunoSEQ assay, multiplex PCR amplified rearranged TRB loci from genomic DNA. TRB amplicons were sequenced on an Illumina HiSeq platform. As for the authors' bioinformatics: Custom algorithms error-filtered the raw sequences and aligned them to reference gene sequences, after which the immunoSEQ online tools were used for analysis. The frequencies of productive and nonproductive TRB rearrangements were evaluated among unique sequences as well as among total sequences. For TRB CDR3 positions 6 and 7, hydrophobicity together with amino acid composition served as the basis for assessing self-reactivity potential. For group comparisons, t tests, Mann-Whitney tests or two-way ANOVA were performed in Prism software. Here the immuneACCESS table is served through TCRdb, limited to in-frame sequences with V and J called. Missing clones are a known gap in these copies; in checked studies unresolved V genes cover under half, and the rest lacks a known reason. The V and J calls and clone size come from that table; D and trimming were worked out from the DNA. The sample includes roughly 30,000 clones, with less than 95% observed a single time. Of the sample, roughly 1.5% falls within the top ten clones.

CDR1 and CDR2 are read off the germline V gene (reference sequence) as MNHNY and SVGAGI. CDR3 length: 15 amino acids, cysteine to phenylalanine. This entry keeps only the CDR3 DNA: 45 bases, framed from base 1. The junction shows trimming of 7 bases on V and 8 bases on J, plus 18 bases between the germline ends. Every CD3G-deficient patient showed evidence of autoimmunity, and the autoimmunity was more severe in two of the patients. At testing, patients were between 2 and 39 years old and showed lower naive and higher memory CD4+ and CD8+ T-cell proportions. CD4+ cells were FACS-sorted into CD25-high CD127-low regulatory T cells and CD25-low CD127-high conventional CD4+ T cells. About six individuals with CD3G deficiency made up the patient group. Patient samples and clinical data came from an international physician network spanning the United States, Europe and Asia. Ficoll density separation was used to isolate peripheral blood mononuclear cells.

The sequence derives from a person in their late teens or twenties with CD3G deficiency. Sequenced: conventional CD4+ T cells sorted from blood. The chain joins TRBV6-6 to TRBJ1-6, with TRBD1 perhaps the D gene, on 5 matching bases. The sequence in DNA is TGTGCCAGCACCTATGGGGACTTATTTGATTCACCCCTCCACTTT. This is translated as CASTYGDLFDSPLHF.